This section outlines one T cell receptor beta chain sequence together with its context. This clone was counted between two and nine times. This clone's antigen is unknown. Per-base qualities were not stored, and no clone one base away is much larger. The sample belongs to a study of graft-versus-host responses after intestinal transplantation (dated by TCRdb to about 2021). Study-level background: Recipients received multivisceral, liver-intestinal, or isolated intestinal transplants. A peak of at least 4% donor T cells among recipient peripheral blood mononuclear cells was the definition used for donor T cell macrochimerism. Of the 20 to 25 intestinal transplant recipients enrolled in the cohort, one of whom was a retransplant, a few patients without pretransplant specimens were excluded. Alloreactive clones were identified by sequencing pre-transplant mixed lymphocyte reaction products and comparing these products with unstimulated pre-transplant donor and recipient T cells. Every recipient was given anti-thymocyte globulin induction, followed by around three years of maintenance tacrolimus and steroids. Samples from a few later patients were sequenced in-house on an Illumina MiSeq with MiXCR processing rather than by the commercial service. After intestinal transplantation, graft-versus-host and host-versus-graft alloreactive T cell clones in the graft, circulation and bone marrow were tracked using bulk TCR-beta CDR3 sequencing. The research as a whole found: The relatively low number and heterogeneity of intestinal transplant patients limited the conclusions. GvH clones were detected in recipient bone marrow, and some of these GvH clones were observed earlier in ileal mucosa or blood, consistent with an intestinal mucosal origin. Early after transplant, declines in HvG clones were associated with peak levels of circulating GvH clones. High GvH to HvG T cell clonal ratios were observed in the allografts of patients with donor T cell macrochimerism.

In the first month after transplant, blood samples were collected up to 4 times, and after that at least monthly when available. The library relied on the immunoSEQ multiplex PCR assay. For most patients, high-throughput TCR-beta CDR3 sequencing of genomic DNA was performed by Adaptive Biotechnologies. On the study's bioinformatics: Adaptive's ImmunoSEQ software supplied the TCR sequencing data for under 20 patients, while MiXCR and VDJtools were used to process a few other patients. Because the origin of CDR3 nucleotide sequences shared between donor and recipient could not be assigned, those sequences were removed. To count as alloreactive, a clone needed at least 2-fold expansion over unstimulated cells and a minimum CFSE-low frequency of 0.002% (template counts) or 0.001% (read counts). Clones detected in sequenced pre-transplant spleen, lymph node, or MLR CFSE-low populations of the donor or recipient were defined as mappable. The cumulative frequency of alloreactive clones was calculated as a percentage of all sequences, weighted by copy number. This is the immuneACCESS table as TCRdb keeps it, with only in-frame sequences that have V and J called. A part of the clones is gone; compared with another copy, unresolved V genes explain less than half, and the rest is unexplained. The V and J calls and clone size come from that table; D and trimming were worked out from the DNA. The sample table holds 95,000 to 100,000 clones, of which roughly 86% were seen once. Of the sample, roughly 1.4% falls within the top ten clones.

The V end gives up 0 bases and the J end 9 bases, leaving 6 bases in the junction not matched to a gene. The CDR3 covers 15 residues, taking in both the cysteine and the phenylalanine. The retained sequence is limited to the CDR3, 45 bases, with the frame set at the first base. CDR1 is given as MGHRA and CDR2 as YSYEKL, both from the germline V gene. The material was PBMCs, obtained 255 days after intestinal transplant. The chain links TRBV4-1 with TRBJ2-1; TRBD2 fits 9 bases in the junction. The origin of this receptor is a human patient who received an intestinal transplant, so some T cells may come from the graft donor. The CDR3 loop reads CASSQDSGGLVEQFF. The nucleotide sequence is TGCGCCAGCAGCCAAGATAGCGGGGGTTTGGTTGAGCAGTTCTTC.